This passage covers 28 T cell receptor beta chains from one sample sequenced in a study of blood T cell repertoires in COVID-19. Assay used: immunoSEQ multiplex PCR; TCRdb lists only in-frame clones, some missing. The table shows 200,000 to 300,000 clones, with 70% to 90% occurring only once. The sequenced sample consisted of peripheral blood. The source of these receptors is a man aged 25 to 40 with active or convalescent COVID-19.

This sequence joins TRBV6-5 and TRBJ1-2; D not resolved. Trimming took 7 bases from V and 3 from J, leaving 18 bases between them. The CDR3 covers 15 residues. Germline V gene lookup returns CDR1 MNHEY and CDR2 SVGAGI. In DNA form, the CDR3 reads TGTGCCAGCACCATAGAACCCGGGTCCTACTATGGCTACACCTTC. Its protein is CASTIEPGSYYGYTF.

This rearrangement joins TRBV5-5 to TRBJ1-2; 7 nucleotides match TRBD1. J was trimmed by 1 base and V by 4 bases; bases with no gene match: 13. This CDR3 has 17 residues. Per germline, CDR1 SGHKS and CDR2 YYEKEE (reference sequence). The chain's CDR3 is CASSLGDSTVVNYGYTF. The CDR3 coding sequence is TGTGCCAGCAGCCTCGGGGACAGCACCGTCGTTAACTATGGCTACACCTTC.

The chain carries TRBV19 and TRBJ2-3; 8 bases match TRBD2. The germline gives CDR1 LNHDA, CDR2 SQIVND (reference sequence). The length of the CDR3 is 16 residues. After removal of 5 bases from V and 6 bases from J, the junction contained 13 bases not matched to a gene. The CDR3 region is CASSHRTSWGTDTQYF. The DNA of the CDR3 is TGTGCCAGTAGTCACCGGACTAGCTGGGGGACGGATACGCAGTATTTT.

The J gene is TRBJ1-2, the V gene TRBV29-1; TRBD1 aligns across 7 bases. This CDR3 contains 13 residues. Per germline, CDR1 SQVTM and CDR2 ANQGSEA. The V and J ends lost 6 bases and 4 bases, in that order; junction bases with no gene match: 8. Written as DNA, the CDR3 is TGCAGCGTGAACCGTCGGGACAGCTATGGCTACACCTTC. Translated, it gives CSVNRRDSYGYTF. Full variable domain (rest looked up from reference TRBV29-1 and TRBJ1-2): SAVISQKPSRDICQRGTSLTIQCQVDSQVTMMFWYRQQPGQSLTLIATANQGSEATYESGFVIDKFPISRPNLTFSTLTVSNMSPEDSSIYLCSVNRRDSYGYTFGSGTRLTVV.

The V and J genes are TRBV9 and TRBJ1-6, with 11 positions matching TRBD1. Germline CDR1 SGDLS, CDR2 YYNGEE. The length of the CDR3 is 16 residues. V gave up 4 bases and J gave up 2 bases; unmatched junction bases: 2. Here the CDR3 reads CASSPGQGAYNSPLHF. Written as DNA, the CDR3 is TGTGCCAGCAGCCCGGGACAGGGGGCCTATAATTCACCCCTCCACTTT.

V usage is TRBV18 and J usage is TRBJ2-7; perhaps TRBD2 as D (7 bases). V lost 0 bases and J 4 bases, leaving 10 bases between the germline ends. The CDR3 totals 14 residues. Germline lookup yields CDR1 KGHSH and CDR2 LQKENI. The CDR3 spells CASSPPGGGYEQYF. The CDR3 DNA is TGTGCCAGCTCACCACCGGGAGGGGGGTACGAGCAGTACTTC.

J is TRBJ1-6 and V is TRBV7-7; D unclear. This CDR3 spans 17 amino acids. Trimming removed 4 bases at V and 6 bases at J, with 19 bases between. CDR1 and CDR2 (germline): SSHAT, FNYEAQ (reference sequence). The CDR3 DNA reads as TGTGCCAGCAGCTCCTCCGCGAGTTTCTCGGGTAATTCACCCCTCCACTTT. Translated, it gives CASSSSASFSGNSPLHF.

The chain has TRBV27 and TRBJ2-7; 14 bases map to TRBD2. Trimming removed 4 bases from V and 3 bases from J; junction bases left unmatched: 8. Germline assignment: CDR1 MNHEY and CDR2 SMNVEV (reference sequence). CDR3 size: 17 residues. CDR3: CASSWLPGTSGGYEQYF. The CDR3 coding sequence is TGTGCCAGCAGTTGGTTACCCGGGACTAGCGGGGGCTACGAGCAGTACTTC.

The J gene is TRBJ2-3, the V gene TRBV21-1; TRBD1 is the table's D call and was not checked against the DNA. TRBV21-1 is an annotated pseudogene. This CDR3 is built from 17 residues. In DNA form, the CDR3 reads TGTGCCAGCAGCAAAAACAAACAGGGCCAAAGCACAGATACGCAGTATTTT. It translates to CASSKNKQGQSTDTQYF.

The CDR3 is CASATGGGQETQYF. The CDR3 DNA reads TGTGCCAGCGCCACCGGAGGAGGACAAGAGACCCAGTACTTC. The J gene is TRBJ2-5, the V gene TRBV27; D may be TRBD2 (5 bases). Germline CDR1 MNHEY, CDR2 SMNVEV (reference sequence). V was shortened by 8 bases and J by 2 bases, with 15 bases between the two germline ends. The CDR3 runs to 14 residues.

The V gene is TRBV30, the J gene TRBJ1-1; 10 positions match TRBD1. After removal of 2 bases from V and 1 base from J, the junction contained 16 bases not matched to a gene. Germline V lookup: CDR1 GTSNPN, CDR2 SVGIG (reference sequence). There are 19 residues in the CDR3. The CDR3: CAWSHFLFRDRGQNTEAFF. The CDR3 DNA reads TGTGCCTGGAGTCATTTTCTATTTCGGGACAGGGGCCAGAACACTGAAGCTTTCTTT.

This chain uses TRBV27 with TRBJ2-1; 15 bases map to TRBD2. Germline assignment: CDR1 MNHEY and CDR2 SMNVEV (reference sequence). The CDR3 sequence is 19 residues long. J gave up 0 bases and V 4 bases, and 7 bases lay outside the gene matches. The CDR3 region has the DNA TGTGCCAGCAGTTCACGCGGGACTAGCGGGGGGAGCTCCTACAATGAGCAGTTCTTC. The encoded protein is CASSSRGTSGGSSYNEQFF.

V and J are TRBV19 and TRBJ1-4; D is perhaps TRBD1 (5 bases). Trimming stripped 4 bases from V and 8 bases from J, with 17 bases between. The CDR3 runs to 15 residues. Germline lookup yields CDR1 LNHDA and CDR2 SQIVND (reference sequence). The CDR3 DNA reads as TGTGCCAGTAGTACGACCGGGACTGCAATCGAAAAACTGTTTTTT. The encoded protein is CASSTTGTAIEKLFF.

This rearrangement joins TRBV18 to TRBJ2-1; 8 nucleotides agree with TRBD1. CDR3 length: 14 amino acids. J was trimmed by 5 bases and V by 6 bases; bases with no gene match: 6. Germline loops: CDR1 KGHSH, CDR2 LQKENI. CDR3 protein: CASSKDRVNNEQFF. Written as DNA, the CDR3 is TGTGCCAGCTCCAAGGACAGGGTCAACAATGAGCAGTTCTTC.

The V call is TRBV7-8, the J call TRBJ1-1; a weak D match, TRBD1 (5 bases). The CDR3 contains 13 residues. The V end was cut by 4 bases, the J end by 6 bases, with 12 bases between. The germline CDR1 and CDR2 sequences are SGHVS and FQNEAQ. CDR3 in DNA: TGTGCCAGCAGCTCCGGCAGGGTCGCTGAAGCTTTCTTT. Translation gives CASSSGRVAEAFF.

This clone was picked up one time. The V gene is TRBV14, the J gene TRBJ2-7; D might be TRBD2 (5 bases). The V end was cut by 4 bases, the J end by 4 bases, with 17 bases between. The CDR3 consists of 15 residues. Per the germline V gene, CDR1 is SGHDN and CDR2 is FVKESK. The CDR3 loop reads CASSPRPTGIYEQYF. In nucleotides, the CDR3 is TGTGCCAGCAGCCCTAGACCCACGGGGATTTACGAGCAGTACTTC.

The chain links TRBV11-3 to TRBJ2-7; 8 bases map to TRBD1. Germline values: CDR1 SGHNT, CDR2 YENEEA. V lost 7 bases, J lost 7 bases, and 6 bases stayed unmatched. This CDR3 has 12 amino acids. The CDR3 sequence: CASTQTGVEQYF. For the CDR3, the DNA is TGTGCCAGCACCCAGACAGGGGTAGAGCAGTACTTC.

The CDR3 sequence: CASSGTKNTGELFF. The CDR3 DNA follows: TGTGCCAGCTCCGGGACTAAGAACACCGGGGAGCTGTTTTTT. The chain uses TRBV2 and TRBJ2-2; 7 bases align to TRBD2. The germline CDR1 and CDR2 sequences are SNHLY and FYNNEI. V was clipped by 8 bases and J by 1 base; unmatched bases: 4. The CDR3 runs 14 residues. Full variable domain (remainder filled in from reference TRBV2 and TRBJ2-2): EPEVTQTPSHQVTQMGQEVILRCVPISNHLYFYWYRQILGQKVEFLVSFYNNEISEKSEIFDDQFSVERPDGSNFTLKIRSTKLEDSAMYFCASSGTKNTGELFFGEGSRLTVL.

This clone has just one count. Other DNA sequences in the sample encode the same CDR3. The gene calls are TRBV4-3 and TRBJ2-7; 8 positions match TRBD1. V lost 1 base to trimming and J lost 3 bases; unmatched junction nucleotides: 5. The CDR3 is made up of 15 amino acids. Germline values: CDR1 LGHNA, CDR2 YSLEER. CDR3 loop: CASSQGRDRSYEQYF. CDR3 sequence (DNA): TGCGCCAGCAGCCAAGGCAGGGACAGGAGCTACGAGCAGTACTTC.

The J gene is TRBJ1-1, the V gene TRBV6-5; weak D call: TRBD1 (6 bases). Trimming pared 2 bases from V and 4 bases from J, leaving 17 bases between. CDR1 and CDR2 from the germline V gene are MNHEY and SVGAGI. The CDR3 sequence is 16 residues long. The CDR3 here is CASSYQGRGSSTEAFF. For the CDR3, the DNA is TGTGCCAGCAGTTACCAGGGGCGGGGGTCTTCCACTGAAGCTTTCTTT.

CDR3: CASKRNTGGTETQYF. CDR3 nucleotide sequence: TGTGCCAGCAAAAGGAATACAGGGGGCACTGAGACCCAGTACTTC. The chain has TRBV2 and TRBJ2-5; 9 bases agree with TRBD1. The V segment lost 7 bases and the J segment 5 bases; nucleotides outside the gene matches: 11. The CDR3 sequence is 15 residues long. Germline V gives CDR1 SNHLY, CDR2 FYNNEI.

This clone was found once. The chain joins TRBV4-3 to TRBJ1-6; TRBD1 matches at 7 bases. Germline V CDR1 and CDR2: LGHNA, YSLEER. Trimming at V came to 3 bases and at J to 11 bases, leaving 10 bases not matched to a gene. This CDR3 is 15 amino acids long. For the CDR3, the DNA is TGCGCCAGCAGCCATGGCGGGACAGAGGTTGCACCCCTCCACTTT. Amino acids: CASSHGGTEVAPLHF.

The chain links TRBV29-1 to TRBJ1-5; D possibly corresponds to TRBD1 (5 bases). The length of the CDR3 is 13 residues. V was pared by 4 bases and J by 3 bases, with 10 bases between. The germline CDR1 and CDR2 sequences are SQVTM and ANQGSEA. The CDR3 DNA is TGCAGCGTTGGGGGCACTTCCAATCAGCCCCAGCATTTT. Translated, it gives CSVGGTSNQPQHF.

V is TRBV30 and J is TRBJ1-1; 8 nucleotides match TRBD1. V dropped 1 base and J dropped 5; count of bases not matched to a gene: 6. Per germline, CDR1 GTSNPN and CDR2 SVGIG (reference sequence). The CDR3 covers 14 residues. For the CDR3, the DNA is TGTGCCTGGAGTGCCCCGGACAGGGCGACTGAAGCTTTCTTT. Translation gives CAWSAPDRATEAFF.

The chain uses TRBV5-6 and TRBJ1-1; TRBD1 is a possible D gene (6 bases). This CDR3 region has 17 residues. Germline values: CDR1 SGHDT, CDR2 YYEEEE. V was pared by 2 bases and J by 4 bases, with 21 bases between. The CDR3, as DNA: TGTGCCAGCAGCTTTCAATCATTCGCAGGGGTTGGCACTGAAGCTTTCTTT. Translated, it gives CASSFQSFAGVGTEAFF.

J is TRBJ2-1 and V is TRBV4-2; TRBD2 agrees at 9 bases. The CDR3 contains 17 residues. Germline V gene sequence: CDR1 LGHNA, CDR2 YNFKEQ. With V trimmed by 1 base and J by 5 bases, 9 bases remained unmatched. For the CDR3, the DNA is TGTGCCAGCAGCCAAGGGGGCGGGGGGGCCCCTAACAATGAGCAGTTCTTC. Encoded protein: CASSQGGGGAPNNEQFF.

The chain combines TRBV4-2 with TRBJ1-6, with TRBD1 identical over 8 bases. Germline V CDR1 and CDR2: LGHNA, YNFKEQ. The V and J ends lost 3 bases and 7 bases, in that order; junction bases with no gene match: 5. The CDR3 length is 15 residues. The CDR3 sequence is CASSQEGQGNSPLHF. The CDR3 DNA is TGTGCCAGCAGCCAGGAAGGACAGGGAAATTCACCCCTCCACTTT.

This clone was counted between two and nine times. This chain connects TRBV6-1 to TRBJ2-3; D possibly corresponds to TRBD2 (7 bases). Trimming shortened V by 3 bases and J by 2 bases, and 9 bases separated the two germline ends. The CDR3 runs to 14 residues. Germline-derived CDR1 and CDR2 are MNHNS and SASEGT. In DNA form, the CDR3 reads TGTGCCAGCAGTGAGGGGGGGGCCACAGATACGCAGTATTTT. It yields the protein CASSEGGATDTQYF.